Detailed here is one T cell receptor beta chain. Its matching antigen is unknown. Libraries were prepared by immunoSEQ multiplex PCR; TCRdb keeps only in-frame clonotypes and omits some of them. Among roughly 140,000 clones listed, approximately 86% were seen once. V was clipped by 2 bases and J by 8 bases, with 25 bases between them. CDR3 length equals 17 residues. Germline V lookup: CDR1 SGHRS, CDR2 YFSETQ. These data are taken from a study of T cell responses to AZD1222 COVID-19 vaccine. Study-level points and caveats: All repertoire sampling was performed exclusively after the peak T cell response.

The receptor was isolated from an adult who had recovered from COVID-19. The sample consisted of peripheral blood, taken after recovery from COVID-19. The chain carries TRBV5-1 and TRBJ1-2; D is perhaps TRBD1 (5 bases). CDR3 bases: TGCGCCAGCAGCTTCGACGTCCTGTTTGTGGGGGATCAAGGCTACACCTTC. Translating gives CASSFDVLFVGDQGYTF.